The rows below give T cell receptor beta chains drawn from one sample of a study of shared clonotypes between healthy human individuals. Profiled with immunoSEQ multiplex PCR; TCRdb holds only in-frame clones, not every one. The sample consists of roughly 700,000 clones, over 65% of them appearing once. Material: memory CD4+ T cells sorted from blood. Every receptor here comes from a woman aged 25-40 years in good health. Both conserved end residues are part of each CDR3. D genes are given only for firm matches. Clone sizes are given selectively: once, few, many, or a class where the clone is expanded.

V gene: TRBV5-8; J gene: TRBJ1-2; clone size: NA; D gene: NA; CDR3 DNA: TGTGCCAGCAGCTTAACAGGGTGGAGCTTTAACTATGGCTACACCTTC; CDR3 protein: CASSLTGWSFNYGYTF
V gene: TRBV5-4; J gene: TRBJ2-7; clone size: NA; D gene: NA; CDR3 DNA: TGTGCCAGCAGCTTGGACAGGAGGTCCTACGAGCAGTACTTC; CDR3 protein: CASSLDRRSYEQYF
V gene: TRBV28; J gene: TRBJ2-1; clone size: NA; D gene: TRBD2; CDR3 DNA: TGTGCCAGCAGTTTAGCCACTAGCGGGAGAAGGTATGAGCAGTTCTTC; CDR3 protein: CASSLATSGRRYEQFF
V gene: TRBV5-6; J gene: TRBJ2-3; clone size: once; D gene: TRBD2; CDR3 DNA: TGTGCCAGCAGCATCAGGACTAGCGGAAGCACAGATACGCAGTATTTT; CDR3 protein: CASSIRTSGSTDTQYF
V gene: TRBV28; J gene: TRBJ2-1; clone size: NA; D gene: NA; CDR3 DNA: TGTGCCAGCAGGGGGCTCCAGGGCGGTGAGCAGTTCTTC; CDR3 protein: CASRGLQGGEQFF
V gene: TRBV29-1; J gene: TRBJ1-1; clone size: few; D gene: TRBD1; CDR3 DNA: TGCAGCGCCATACAGGGGGGAACAACTGAAGCTTTCTTT; CDR3 protein: CSAIQGGTTEAFF
V gene: TRBV9; J gene: TRBJ1-2; clone size: NA; D gene: TRBD1; CDR3 DNA: TGTGCCAGCAGCGTAGGGGGACAGGGCCTTGGTGGCTACACCTTC; CDR3 protein: CASSVGGQGLGGYTF
V gene: TRBV7-8; J gene: TRBJ2-7; clone size: few; D gene: TRBD1; CDR3 DNA: TGTGCCAGCAGCACTCGGACAGGGAACCACGAGCAGTACTTC; CDR3 protein: CASSTRTGNHEQYF
V gene: TRBV28; J gene: TRBJ1-5; clone size: NA; D gene: NA; CDR3 DNA: TGTGCCAGCAGGGGCAGGGCCCAGCATTTT; CDR3 protein: CASRGRAQHF
V gene: TRBV5-6; J gene: TRBJ1-1; clone size: NA; D gene: TRBD1; CDR3 DNA: TGTGCCAGCAGGGGGGACAGGGGGCGAGATACTGAAGCTTTCTTT; CDR3 protein: CASRGDRGRDTEAFF
V gene: TRBV10-1; J gene: TRBJ2-7; clone size: NA; D gene: TRBD2; CDR3 DNA: TGCGCCAGCAGTGAGTCTAGCGGGGGCCCCTACGAGCAGTACTTC; CDR3 protein: CASSESSGGPYEQYF
V gene: TRBV7-2; J gene: TRBJ2-3; clone size: NA; D gene: NA; CDR3 DNA: TGTGCCAGCAGCTTAGACTCTCCAGGTACGCAGTATTTT; CDR3 protein: CASSLDSPGTQYF
V gene: TRBV27; J gene: TRBJ2-7; clone size: NA; D gene: NA; CDR3 DNA: TGTGCCACCGACCCTCGCGAGCAGTACTTC; CDR3 protein: CATDPREQYF
V gene: TRBV11-2; J gene: TRBJ1-2; clone size: few; D gene: NA; CDR3 DNA: TGTGCCAGCAGCTTAGGCAGCGACTATGGCTACACCTTC; CDR3 protein: CASSLGSDYGYTF
V gene: TRBV4-1; J gene: TRBJ2-5; clone size: NA; D gene: NA; CDR3 DNA: TGCGCCAGCAGCCAAGATACCAGGGTATGGGAGACCCAGTACTTC; CDR3 protein: CASSQDTRVWETQYF
V gene: TRBV27; J gene: TRBJ2-7; clone size: NA; D gene: TRBD2; CDR3 DNA: TGTGCCAGCAGTAGGACTAGCGGGCTCTACGAGCAGTACTTC; CDR3 protein: CASSRTSGLYEQYF
V gene: TRBV7-2; J gene: TRBJ1-1; clone size: NA; D gene: TRBD1; CDR3 DNA: TGTGCCAGCAGCTTGGGAGGGGGCAACACTGAAGCTTTCTTT; CDR3 protein: CASSLGGGNTEAFF
V gene: TRBV23-1; J gene: TRBJ2-2; clone size: NA; D gene: NA; CDR3 DNA: TGCGCCAGCAGTCCAATCGGAGGAGGGAACACCGGGGAGCTGTTTTTT; CDR3 protein: CASSPIGGGNTGELFF
V gene: TRBV5-6; J gene: TRBJ1-1; clone size: NA; D gene: NA; CDR3 DNA: TGTGCCAGCAGCCGTACAGGGCTCCCTGAAGCTTTCTTT; CDR3 protein: CASSRTGLPEAFF
V gene: TRBV7-3; J gene: TRBJ2-7; clone size: NA; D gene: NA; CDR3 DNA: TGTGCCAGCAGCTCCGGCGCGGGCTACGAGCAGTACTTC; CDR3 protein: CASSSGAGYEQYF
V gene: TRBV28; J gene: TRBJ1-4; clone size: NA; D gene: TRBD1; CDR3 DNA: TGTGCCAGCAGTGCGACAGGGAGAGTTGAAAAACTGTTTTTT; CDR3 protein: CASSATGRVEKLFF
V gene: TRBV15; J gene: TRBJ2-7; clone size: NA; D gene: TRBD2; CDR3 DNA: TGTGCCACCAGCAGAGCGGGCGGGAGTGTGGGCGAGCAGTACTTC; CDR3 protein: CATSRAGGSVGEQYF
V gene: TRBV28; J gene: TRBJ2-7; clone size: few; D gene: NA; CDR3 DNA: TGTGCCAGCAGTTCCGACGTAGCGTTGCGCGAGCAGTACTTC; CDR3 protein: CASSSDVALREQYF
V gene: TRBV5-1; J gene: TRBJ2-3; clone size: NA; D gene: TRBD2; CDR3 DNA: TGCGCCAGCAGCTTGGCTAGCGGGAGTACGCAGTATTTT; CDR3 protein: CASSLASGSTQYF
V gene: TRBV19; J gene: TRBJ1-1; clone size: few; D gene: NA; CDR3 DNA: TGTGCCAGTAGTATAGGTCGTAGGAGGACTTTACACACTGAAGCTTTCTTT; CDR3 protein: CASSIGRRRTLHTEAFF
V gene: TRBV11-2; J gene: TRBJ1-5; clone size: NA; D gene: NA; CDR3 DNA: TGTGCCAGCAGCCTCAGCGAGGGCCAGCCCCAGCATTTT; CDR3 protein: CASSLSEGQPQHF
V gene: TRBV28; J gene: TRBJ2-1; clone size: NA; D gene: NA; CDR3 DNA: TGTGCCAGCAGGTCAGGGGCCAGTTTTTTCCATGAGCAGTTCTTC; CDR3 protein: CASRSGASFFHEQFF
V gene: TRBV6-5; J gene: TRBJ2-7; clone size: NA; D gene: TRBD1; CDR3 DNA: TGTGCCAGCAGTTACGAGGCGGACAGGGCTTACGAGCAGTACTTC; CDR3 protein: CASSYEADRAYEQYF
V gene: TRBV5-1; J gene: TRBJ2-1; clone size: NA; D gene: NA; CDR3 DNA: TGCGCCAGCAGCGGGGCAATTTACAATGAGCAGTTCTTC; CDR3 protein: CASSGAIYNEQFF
V gene: TRBV6-6; J gene: TRBJ1-4; clone size: NA; D gene: NA; CDR3 DNA: TGTGCCAGCAGTCTAGACTGGAGAGAAAAACTGTTTTTT; CDR3 protein: CASSLDWREKLFF
V gene: TRBV10-1; J gene: TRBJ2-3; clone size: NA; D gene: NA; CDR3 DNA: TGCGCCAGGGGCACAGATACGCAGTATTTT; CDR3 protein: CARGTDTQYF
V gene: TRBV5-6; J gene: TRBJ2-7; clone size: once; D gene: NA; CDR3 DNA: TGTGCCAGCAGCCGGGCGGTCTCCCGGGACGGCTTTTCCTACGAGCAGTACTTC; CDR3 protein: CASSRAVSRDGFSYEQYF
V gene: TRBV6-5; J gene: TRBJ2-3; clone size: NA; D gene: NA; CDR3 DNA: TGTGCCAGCAGACTCGACGCCTCTAGCACAGATACGCAGTATTTT; CDR3 protein: CASRLDASSTDTQYF
V gene: TRBV2; J gene: TRBJ1-1; clone size: few; D gene: NA; CDR3 DNA: TGTGCCAGCATTGGAGGGGAAGTCGTAGCTGAAGCTTTCTTT; CDR3 protein: CASIGGEVVAEAFF
V gene: TRBV25-1; J gene: TRBJ2-2; clone size: NA; D gene: TRBD1; CDR3 DNA: TGTGCCAGCAGTGCAGGGGGCCTCGGGGAGCTGTTTTTT; CDR3 protein: CASSAGGLGELFF
V gene: TRBV27; J gene: TRBJ2-7; clone size: NA; D gene: NA; CDR3 DNA: TGTGCCAGCAGTCCCCGCGGGGCATATTACGAGCAGTACTTC; CDR3 protein: CASSPRGAYYEQYF
V gene: TRBV15; J gene: TRBJ2-7; clone size: NA; D gene: NA; CDR3 DNA: TGTGCCACCAGCAGGGACCTATCCTACGAGCAGTACTTC; CDR3 protein: CATSRDLSYEQYF
V gene: TRBV28; J gene: TRBJ1-6; clone size: NA; D gene: NA; CDR3 DNA: TGTGCCAGCAGTTTACAGTCTTATAATTCACCCCTCCACTTT; CDR3 protein: CASSLQSYNSPLHF
V gene: TRBV10-3; J gene: TRBJ1-5; clone size: NA; D gene: NA; CDR3 DNA: TGTGCCATCAGTGAGGACCCGGGCGGCAGCAATCAGCCCCAGCATTTT; CDR3 protein: CAISEDPGGSNQPQHF
V gene: TRBV28; J gene: TRBJ1-1; clone size: few; D gene: TRBD1; CDR3 DNA: TGTGCCAGCATTGGACAGGCGAACACTGAAGCTTTCTTT; CDR3 protein: CASIGQANTEAFF
V gene: TRBV28; J gene: TRBJ1-2; clone size: NA; D gene: NA; CDR3 DNA: TGTGCCAGCAGGGCCTCGGACCAAACTAACTATGGCTACACCTTC; CDR3 protein: CASRASDQTNYGYTF
V gene: TRBV5-1; J gene: TRBJ2-3; clone size: NA; D gene: NA; CDR3 DNA: TGCGCCAGCAGCTTGGGGGATCAGGGCTGGACAGATACGCAGTATTTT; CDR3 protein: CASSLGDQGWTDTQYF
V gene: TRBV5-1; J gene: TRBJ2-5; clone size: NA; D gene: TRBD1; CDR3 DNA: TGCGCCAGCAGCTTAACGGCCTTCGGACAGGGGAGAGAGACCCAGTACTTC; CDR3 protein: CASSLTAFGQGRETQYF
V gene: TRBV28; J gene: TRBJ1-5; clone size: NA; D gene: NA; CDR3 DNA: TGTGCCAGCAGTTTAGGAGGAGGCAATCAGCCCCAGCATTTT; CDR3 protein: CASSLGGGNQPQHF
V gene: TRBV7-6; J gene: TRBJ2-5; clone size: NA; D gene: NA; CDR3 DNA: TGTGCCAGCAGCCGGACTGCCTGGGTGACCCAGTACTTC; CDR3 protein: CASSRTAWVTQYF
V gene: TRBV11-2; J gene: TRBJ2-5; clone size: NA; D gene: NA; CDR3 DNA: TGTGCCAGCAGCTTAGAGGTGGCTAGACGAGAGACCCAGTACTTC; CDR3 protein: CASSLEVARRETQYF
V gene: TRBV9; J gene: TRBJ1-2; clone size: once; D gene: NA; CDR3 DNA: TGTGCCAGCAGCGTGGAAGCAAGTTCTAACTATGGCTACACCTTC; CDR3 protein: CASSVEASSNYGYTF
V gene: TRBV5-1; J gene: TRBJ2-7; clone size: NA; D gene: NA; CDR3 DNA: TGCGCCAGCAGCTTGGCCCAGTTAGGTTACGAGCAGTACTTC; CDR3 protein: CASSLAQLGYEQYF
V gene: TRBV7-2; J gene: TRBJ1-1; clone size: NA; D gene: TRBD1; CDR3 DNA: TGTGCCAGCAGCACCCGGGACAGGGGATTCTGGAACACTGAAGCTTTCTTT; CDR3 protein: CASSTRDRGFWNTEAFF
V gene: TRBV4-2; J gene: TRBJ2-7; clone size: NA; D gene: NA; CDR3 DNA: TGTGCCAGCAGCCGCTCGCTAGGACCCGGCTCCTACGAGCAGTACTTC; CDR3 protein: CASSRSLGPGSYEQYF
V gene: TRBV5-1; J gene: TRBJ2-5; clone size: NA; D gene: NA; CDR3 DNA: TGCGCCAGCAGTTTGGCATACCAAGAGACCCAGTACTTC; CDR3 protein: CASSLAYQETQYF
V gene: TRBV28; J gene: TRBJ2-7; clone size: NA; D gene: TRBD1; CDR3 DNA: TGTGCCAGCAGGGGGACAGGGAACTATTTTCGCCCCGATTCTCCCGTGCAGTACTTC; CDR3 protein: CASRGTGNYFRPDSPVQYF
V gene: TRBV14; J gene: TRBJ2-7; clone size: NA; D gene: TRBD2; CDR3 DNA: TGTGCCAGCAGCCAATACCGGGGAGGGCCTTACGAGCAGTACTTC; CDR3 protein: CASSQYRGGPYEQYF
V gene: TRBV27; J gene: TRBJ1-4; clone size: NA; D gene: NA; CDR3 DNA: TGTGCCAGCAGTTTCCGGGCCGCTAATGAAAAACTGTTTTTT; CDR3 protein: CASSFRAANEKLFF
V gene: TRBV9; J gene: TRBJ2-1; clone size: NA; D gene: NA; CDR3 DNA: TGTGCCAGCAGCGTAGGTTTGGCGGGAATCCCCTACAATGAGCAGTTCTTC; CDR3 protein: CASSVGLAGIPYNEQFF
V gene: TRBV11-2; J gene: TRBJ2-7; clone size: NA; D gene: TRBD1; CDR3 DNA: TGTGCCAGCAGCCCCCACCGGACAGGGGGCGCTTACGAGCAGTACTTC; CDR3 protein: CASSPHRTGGAYEQYF
V gene: TRBV19; J gene: TRBJ1-5; clone size: NA; D gene: NA; CDR3 DNA: TGTGCCAGTAGTATACTAACAGCGAATCAGCCCCAGCATTTT; CDR3 protein: CASSILTANQPQHF